One sample yielded the 9 T cell receptor beta chains listed below, sequenced in a study of T cell responses to AZD1222 COVID-19 vaccine. Libraries were prepared by immunoSEQ multiplex PCR; TCRdb keeps only in-frame clonotypes and omits some of them. The sample shows about 98,000 clones, more than 85% of them seen only once. Sequenced material: peripheral blood, taken on day 0 of AZD1222 vaccination. The origin of the receptors is an adult in good health.

V and J are TRBV6-2 or TRBV6-3 and TRBJ2-4, with D possibly being TRBD1 or TRBD2 (5 bases each). Trimming removed 5 bases at V and 6 bases at J, with 17 bases between. From germline, CDR1 is MNHEY and CDR2 SVGEGT. This CDR3 is 15 amino acids long. The CDR3 loop is CASSPSDWGRNIQYF. As DNA, the CDR3 is TGTGCCAGCAGTCCCAGCGATTGGGGGAGAAACATTCAGTACTTC.

Only one count was recorded for this clone. The V call is TRBV29-1, the J call TRBJ1-5; D call uncertain. The CDR3 sequence is 13 residues long. Trimming stripped 7 bases from V and 6 bases from J, with 16 bases between. From germline, CDR1 is SQVTM and CDR2 ANQGSEA. The CDR3: CSAGEGGGQPQHF. In DNA, the CDR3 is TGCAGCGCTGGGGAGGGAGGAGGTCAGCCCCAGCATTTT.

This rearrangement joins TRBV19 to TRBJ1-6; D unresolved. This CDR3 comprises 16 residues. Germline values: CDR1 LNHDA, CDR2 SQIVND (reference sequence). Trimming shortened V by 1 base and J by 5 bases, and 12 bases separated the two germline ends. This CDR3 reads CASSIGRNKNNSPLHF. The CDR3 bases are TGTGCCAGTAGTATAGGACGAAACAAGAATAATTCACCCCTCCACTTT.

V is TRBV23-1 and J is TRBJ2-3, with a tentative D call TRBD2 (5 bases). TRBV23-1 is known as an ORF, though its function is uncertain. V was pared by 4 bases and J by 3 bases, with 20 bases between. The CDR3 runs 17 residues. Here the CDR3 DNA reads TGCGCCAGCAGTCGCTTACGAGGGTACGTGGGGACAGATACGCAGTATTTT. Translating it yields CASSRLRGYVGTDTQYF.

In its sample, this clone was seen a few times. The rearrangement joins TRBV21-1 to TRBJ1-5. TRBV21-1 corresponds to a pseudogene. This CDR3 is built from 13 residues. The CDR3 DNA follows: TGTGCCAGCAGCAAACGTTACGATCAGCCCCAGCATTTT. This sequence encodes CASSKRYDQPQHF.

V is TRBV24-1 and J is TRBJ2-1; no clear D. V was cut by 4 bases and J by 9 bases, with 12 bases left in between. Germline lookup yields CDR1 KGHDR and CDR2 SFDVKD. The CDR3 spans 13 residues. Here the CDR3 reads CATSDTQTGEQFF. The CDR3 DNA is TGTGCCACCAGTGACACCCAGACCGGTGAGCAGTTCTTC.

This rearrangement joins TRBV2 to TRBJ2-7; 7 bases map to TRBD2. The CDR3 extends over 13 amino acids. Unmatched junction bases numbered 10, after V lost 8 bases and J lost 6 bases. Germline CDR1 and CDR2: SNHLY and FYNNEI. CDR3 coding DNA: TGTGCCAGCTGCCTCGAGCGGGATAGCGAGCAGTACTTC. It translates to CASCLERDSEQYF.

This clone came up once. The chain is built from TRBV5-4 and TRBJ2-3; the D gene is possibly TRBD2 (6 bases). The CDR3 runs to 15 residues. Germline V gene lookup returns CDR1 SGHNT and CDR2 YYREEE (reference sequence). V was shortened by 1 base and J by 6 bases, with 15 bases between the two germline ends. CDR3 nucleotides: TGTGCCAGCAGCTTGTGGCGGGAACCGGGGGATACGCAGTATTTT. This encodes CASSLWREPGDTQYF.

The chain uses TRBV5-1 and TRBJ1-4; 8 bases are a match to TRBD1. The CDR3 has 16 residues. Germline CDR1 and CDR2: SGHRS and YFSETQ. Trimming cost V 0 bases and J 8 bases; bases outside gene matches: 9. The CDR3: CASSLAGAGGGEKLFF. The CDR3 coding sequence is TGCGCCAGCAGCTTGGCCGGGGCAGGGGGCGGCGAAAAACTGTTTTTT.